The clone carrying this TCR beta chain has more than one count but fewer than ten. Antigen unknown. The germline gives CDR1 KGHSH, CDR2 LQKENI. The CDR3 is 17 residues long. V was pared by 3 bases and J by 7 bases, with 15 bases of the junction left unmatched. Time point in this sample: patch test 1, 2 weeks after DPC sensitization. The treatment: therapeutic diphenylcyclopropenone sensitization with weekly scalp DPC. Original handling: Samples had a median of around 94,000 TCRs, ranging about 20,000 to 750,000. In TCRdb, the RACE reads were re-called with MiXCR into one record per CDR3 protein. The authors' filters were not applied to this entry. The table shows some 340,000 distinct CDR3 sequences, with around 6.9% occurring only once. These data originate in a study of human T cells and chemical hapten exposure. At the level of the study: The scalp of each patient received a weekly diphenylcyclopropenone dose for the full roughly 25-week study.

General study results and limits: Counts of TCRs above 1 in 1000 frequency stayed unchanged with DPC sensitization. Since the donors had alopecia, their immune response may not be the same as that of healthy people.

This chain uses TRBV18 with TRBJ2-3; 8 nucleotides agree with TRBD1. The material was whole blood, obtained in connection with sensitization to the hapten diphenylcyclopropenone (DPC). The TCR sequence derives from a young woman with alopecia areata. Some clones in this sample may be carry-over from other donors' samples. The CDR3 region has the DNA TGTGCCAGCTCACCGTCTCTGGACAGGGAGCCCTCCCATACGCAGTATTTT. Its protein is CASSPSLDREPSHTQYF.